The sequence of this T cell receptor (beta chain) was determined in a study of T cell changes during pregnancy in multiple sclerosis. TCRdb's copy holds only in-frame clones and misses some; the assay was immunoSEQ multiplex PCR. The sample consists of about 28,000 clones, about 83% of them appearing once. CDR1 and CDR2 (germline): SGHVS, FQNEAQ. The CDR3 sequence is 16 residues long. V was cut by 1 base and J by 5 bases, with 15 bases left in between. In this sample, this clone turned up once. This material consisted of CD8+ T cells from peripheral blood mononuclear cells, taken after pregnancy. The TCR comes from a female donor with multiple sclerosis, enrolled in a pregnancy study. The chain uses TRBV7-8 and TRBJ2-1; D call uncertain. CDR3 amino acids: CASSLDGRLYNNEQFF. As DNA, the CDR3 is TGTGCCAGCAGCTTAGACGGCAGACTTTACAACAATGAGCAGTTCTTC.